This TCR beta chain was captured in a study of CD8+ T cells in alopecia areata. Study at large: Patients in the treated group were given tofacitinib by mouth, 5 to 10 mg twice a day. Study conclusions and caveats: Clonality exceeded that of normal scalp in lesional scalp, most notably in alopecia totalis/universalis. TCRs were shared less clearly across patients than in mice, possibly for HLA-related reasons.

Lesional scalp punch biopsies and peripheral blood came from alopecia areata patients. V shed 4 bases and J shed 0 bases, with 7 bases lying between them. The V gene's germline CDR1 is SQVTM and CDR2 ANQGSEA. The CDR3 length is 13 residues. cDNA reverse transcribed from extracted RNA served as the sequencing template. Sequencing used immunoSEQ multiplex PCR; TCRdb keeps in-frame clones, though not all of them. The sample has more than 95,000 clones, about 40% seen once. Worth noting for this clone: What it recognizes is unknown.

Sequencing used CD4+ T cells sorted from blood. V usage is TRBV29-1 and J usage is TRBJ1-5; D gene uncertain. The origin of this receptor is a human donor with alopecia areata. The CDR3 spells CSVVMGSNQPQHF. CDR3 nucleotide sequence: TGCAGCGTTGTGATGGGTAGCAATCAGCCCCAGCATTTT.